Described below is a single TCR beta chain sequence and its context. Its antigen is unknown. The data were taken from a study of cytomegalovirus exposure and HLA in healthy donors. Vbeta (60) and Jbeta (13) primers were used in the PCR. In the authors' workflow: Later reanalysis found about 80 million unique TCR beta chains, 10 million to 12 million of them shared. Only in-frame clones appear in the TCRdb table, and some are missing; sequencing was by immunoSEQ multiplex PCR. D and trimming come from the DNA, and the V and J calls and clone size come from that table. The repertoire holds 200,000 or so clones, about 85% seen once, with nearly 0.4% in the top ten. Whole-study findings and limits: The authors assumed roughly uniform sequencing depth across donors for presence/absence analyses. Later work associated around 18,000 TCR beta sequences with HLA alleles at 0.05 false discovery rate.

Trimming removed 0 bases from V and 2 bases from J, with 12 bases in between. Germline-derived CDR1 and CDR2 are MGHRA and YSYEKL. The CDR3 is 16 amino acids. The genes are TRBV4-1 and TRBJ2-3, with TRBD1 as a possible D gene (6 bases). What was sequenced was PBMCs. The receptor was isolated from a male donor in good health and CMV-seropositive. As DNA, the CDR3 is TGCGCCAGCAGCCAAGACGGGGCAGGGGCCACAGATACGCAGTATTTT. Its translation is CASSQDGAGATDTQYF.